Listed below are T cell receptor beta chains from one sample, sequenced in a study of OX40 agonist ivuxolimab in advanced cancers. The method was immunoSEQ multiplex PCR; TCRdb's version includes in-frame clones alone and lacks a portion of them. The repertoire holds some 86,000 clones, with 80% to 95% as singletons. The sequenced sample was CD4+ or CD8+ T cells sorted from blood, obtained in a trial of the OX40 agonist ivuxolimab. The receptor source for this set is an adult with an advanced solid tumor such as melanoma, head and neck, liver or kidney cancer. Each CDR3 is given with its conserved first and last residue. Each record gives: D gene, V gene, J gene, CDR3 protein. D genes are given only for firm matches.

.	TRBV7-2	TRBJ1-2	CASSFILGGRGYTF
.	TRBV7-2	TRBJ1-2	CASSRTASNYGYTF
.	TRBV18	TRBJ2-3	CASSAGTPSTDTQYF
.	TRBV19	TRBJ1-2	CASSDRSGNYGYTF
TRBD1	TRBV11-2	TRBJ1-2	CASREQGLGGYTF
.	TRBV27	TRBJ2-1	CASSHSGEQFF
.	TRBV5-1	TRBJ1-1	CASFRWGHGTEAFF
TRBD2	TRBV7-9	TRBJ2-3	CASSLRLAGITDTQYF
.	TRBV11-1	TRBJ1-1	CASSVRLNTEAFF
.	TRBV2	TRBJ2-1	CASSTDTHNEQFF
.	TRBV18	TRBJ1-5	CASSPGLGSSNQPQHF
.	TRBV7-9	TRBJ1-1	CASSLPGATDTEAFF
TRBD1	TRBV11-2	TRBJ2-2	CASSYDRGVTGELFF
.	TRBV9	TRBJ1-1	CASSIGAGADTEAFF
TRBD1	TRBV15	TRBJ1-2	CATSRVTDRGGYTF
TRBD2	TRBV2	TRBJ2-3	CASSDGLAGVRNTQYF
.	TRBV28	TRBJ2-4	CASSLFGGLAKNIQYF
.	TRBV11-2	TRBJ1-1	CASSLADKYTEAFF
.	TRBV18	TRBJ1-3	CASSPRTSGNTIYF
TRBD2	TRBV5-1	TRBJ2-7	CASSLDGTSGDSEYF
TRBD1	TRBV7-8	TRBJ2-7	CASSLARTGRYEQYF
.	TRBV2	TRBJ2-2	CASRFGVRELFF
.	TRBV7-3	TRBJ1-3	CASSDTGTRRNTIYF
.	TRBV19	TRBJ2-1	CASSIPLDEQFF
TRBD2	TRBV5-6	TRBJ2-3	CASSPRTSGGDTQYF
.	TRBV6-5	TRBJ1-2	CASSYLTGPNYGYTF
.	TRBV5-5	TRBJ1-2	CASSLVETPGLYGYTF
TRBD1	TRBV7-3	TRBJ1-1	CASSPQGDTEAFF
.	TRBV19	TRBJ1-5	CATQPGSPRGQPQHF
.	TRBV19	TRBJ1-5	CASSVTGNSNQPQHF
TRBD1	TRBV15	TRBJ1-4	CATSTHRGEKLFF
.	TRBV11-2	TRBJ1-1	CASRRGGVSIEAFF
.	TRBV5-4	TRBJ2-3	CASSPGGGIDTQYF
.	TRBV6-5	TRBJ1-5	CASSYREGQPQHF
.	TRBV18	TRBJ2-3	CASSPPDGKTSTDTQYF
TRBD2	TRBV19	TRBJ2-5	CATAGGPGRPQYF
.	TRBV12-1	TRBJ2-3	CASSCLEASSTDTQYF
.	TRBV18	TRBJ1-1	CASSSIPELGMNTEAFF
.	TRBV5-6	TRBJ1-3	CASSLGASSGNTIYF
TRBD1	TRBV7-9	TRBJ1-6	CASSQTGYGRKENNSPLHF
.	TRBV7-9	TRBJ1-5	CATSGGSSDQPQHF
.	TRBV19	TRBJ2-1	CASSIGPRDVYNEQFF
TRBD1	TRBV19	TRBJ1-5	CASSAGQGFPQPQHF
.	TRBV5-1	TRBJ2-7	CASSLTKASYEQYF
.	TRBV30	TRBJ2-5	CAWGQSQETQYF
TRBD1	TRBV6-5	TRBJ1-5	CASSAQGNQPQHF
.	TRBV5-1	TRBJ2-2	CASSFIGGGNTGELFF
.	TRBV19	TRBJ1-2	CASTTTSNYGYTF
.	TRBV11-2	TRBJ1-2	CASRGANRQAAAIGYTF